The 20 T cell receptor beta chains reported below all come from one sample, sequenced in a study of beta chain features in type 1 diabetes. Expressed TCRB transcripts were sequenced, since all the RNA that had been isolated was reverse transcribed. Sequencing was performed with immunoSEQ multiplex PCR; in TCRdb, only in-frame clones are kept and a portion is missing. The sample yields hundreds of thousands of clones, 30% seen once. The specimen was naive CD4+ T cells from blood. The receptors stem from a man aged 18 to 30 in good health.

This sequence joins TRBV6-6 and TRBJ2-7; 10 positions match TRBD1. V shed 6 bases, J shed 5 bases, and the junction held 4 bases outside the gene matches. CDR3 length: 13 residues. The germline gives CDR1 MNHNY, CDR2 SVGAGI (reference sequence). CDR3 amino acids: CASRGTGDNEQYF. Written as DNA, the CDR3 is TGTGCCAGCAGAGGGACAGGGGATAACGAGCAGTACTTC.

The V and J genes are TRBV30 and TRBJ1-1; 7 nucleotides align to TRBD1. The CDR3 contains 16 residues. After removal of 5 bases from V and 5 bases from J, the junction contained 17 bases not matched to a gene. The germline gives CDR1 GTSNPN, CDR2 SVGIG (reference sequence). The CDR3 loop is CAWRDRRTGGRTEAFF. The CDR3 bases are TGTGCCTGGCGGGACAGAAGAACCGGGGGAAGGACTGAAGCTTTCTTT.

The chain couples TRBV7-2 to TRBJ2-1; D unclear. The CDR3 consists of 15 residues. Between the trimmed V and J ends, which lost 5 bases and 4 bases, there was a span of 15 bases. Germline CDR1 is SGHTA and CDR2 is FQGNSA. This CDR3 reads CASSPSKGRYNEQFF. As DNA, the CDR3 is TGTGCCAGCAGCCCCTCTAAGGGCCGGTACAATGAGCAGTTCTTC.

The CDR3 DNA reads TGCGCCAGCAGCTCGGACACGTACAATGAGCAGTTCTTC. This codes for CASSSDTYNEQFF. This rearrangement joins TRBV5-1 to TRBJ2-1, with D perhaps matching TRBD1 (5 bases). Germline values: CDR1 SGHRS, CDR2 YFSETQ. The CDR3 consists of 13 residues. Trimming pared 3 bases from V and 4 bases from J, leaving 8 bases between. The full variable domain, completed using reference TRBV5-1 and TRBJ2-1, is KAGVTQTPRYLIKTRGQQVTLSCSPISGHRSVSWYQQTPGQGLQFLFEYFSETQRNKGNFPGRFSGRQFSNSRSEMNVSTLELGDSALYLCASSSDTYNEQFFGPGTRLTVL.

This clone appeared a few times. The chain carries TRBV29-1 and TRBJ2-7; 7 nucleotides agree with TRBD1. With V trimmed by 4 bases and J by 4 bases, 7 bases remained unmatched. CDR1 and CDR2 (germline): SQVTM, ANQGSEA. This CDR3 has 13 residues. The DNA for the CDR3 is TGCAGCGTTGTAGTGACAGGGTCTTACGAGCAGTACTTC. Amino acids: CSVVVTGSYEQYF.

The chain uses TRBV5-6 and TRBJ2-3; D gene ambiguous. Deletions cut 5 bases from V and 2 bases from J, with 9 bases between. Per the germline V gene, CDR1 is SGHDT and CDR2 is YYEEEE. The CDR3 runs 13 residues. The CDR3 coding sequence is TGTGCCAGCAGTCAAAGGTCCACAGATACGCAGTATTTT. Its translation: CASSQRSTDTQYF.

The rearrangement uses TRBV6-5 and TRBJ1-5; no clear D gene. Trimming pared 5 bases from V and 2 bases from J, leaving 10 bases between. The CDR3 totals 14 residues. In germline, CDR1 is MNHEY, CDR2 SVGAGI. Here the CDR3 DNA reads TGTGCCAGCAGTCTGAATTGGGGCAATCAGCCCCAGCATTTT. Its protein product is CASSLNWGNQPQHF.

This clone was counted a few times. CDR3 sequence reads: CAIRDRGRETQYF. CDR3 in DNA: TGTGCAATCAGGGACAGGGGGAGGGAGACCCAGTACTTC. This chain uses TRBV7-2 with TRBJ2-5; 11 bases align to TRBD1. This CDR3 comprises 13 residues. Germline CDR1 is SGHTA and CDR2 is FQGNSA.

This clone came up once. The J gene is TRBJ2-7, the V gene TRBV28; D uncertain. Germline V CDR1 and CDR2: MDHEN, SYDVKM. The V and J ends lost 6 bases and 2 bases respectively, with 14 bases between them. This CDR3 is built from 14 residues. The CDR3 region has the DNA TGTGCCAGCAGATCGACAAGCCTTCCCTACGAGCAGTACTTC. Its translation: CASRSTSLPYEQYF.

The genes are TRBV7-9 and TRBJ2-5; D not certain. Trimming removed 7 bases at V and 5 bases at J, with 14 bases between. Germline lookup yields CDR1 SEHNR and CDR2 FQNEAQ (reference sequence). The CDR3 contains 13 residues. The CDR3 spells CASTPRGPETQYF. CDR3 DNA sequence: TGTGCCAGCACCCCTCGAGGCCCGGAGACCCAGTACTTC. Drawing the rest from reference TRBV7-9 and TRBJ2-5, the complete variable domain is DTGVSQNPRHKITKRGQNVTFRCDPISEHNRLYWYRQTLGQGPEFLTYFQNEAQLEKSRLLSDRFSAERPKGSFSTLEIQRTEQGDSAMYLCASTPRGPETQYFGPGTRLLVL.

This chain links TRBV30 with TRBJ2-5; weak D call: TRBD2 (6 bases). In germline, CDR1 is GTSNPN, CDR2 SVGIG (reference sequence). V gave up 0 bases and J gave up 0 bases, with 8 bases separating them. The length of the CDR3 is 14 residues. The chain's CDR3 is CAWSVGGNQETQYF. Written as DNA, the CDR3 is TGTGCCTGGAGTGTCGGCGGGAACCAAGAGACCCAGTACTTC. The whole variable domain, filled in from reference TRBV30 and TRBJ2-5, reads SQTIHQWPATLVQPVGSPLSLECTVEGTSNPNLYWYRQAAGRGLQLLFYSVGIGQISSEVPQNLSASRPQDRQFILSSKKLLLSDSGFYLCAWSVGGNQETQYFGPGTRLLVL.

This clone was detected a few times. The genes are TRBV5-6 and TRBJ2-3, with D possibly being TRBD1 (6 bases). This CDR3 has 13 amino acids. Germline CDR1 SGHDT, CDR2 YYEEEE. The germline V and J ends were trimmed by 4 bases and 3 bases, with 9 bases remaining between them. CDR3 protein: CASSPDRTDTQYF. For the CDR3, the DNA is TGTGCCAGCAGCCCGGACAGAACAGATACGCAGTATTTT.

The chain carries TRBV30 and TRBJ1-4; D might be TRBD1 (5 bases). The CDR3 has 15 residues. Germline CDR1 and CDR2: GTSNPN and SVGIG (reference sequence). V was clipped by 2 bases and J by 8 bases, with 18 bases between them. Here the CDR3 DNA reads TGTGCCTGGAGTTCCTTTCGGGGGGTTGAAGAAAAACTGTTTTTT. Translated, it gives CAWSSFRGVEEKLFF. Based on the CDR3 plus reference TRBV30 and TRBJ1-4, the full variable domain is SQTIHQWPATLVQPVGSPLSLECTVEGTSNPNLYWYRQAAGRGLQLLFYSVGIGQISSEVPQNLSASRPQDRQFILSSKKLLLSDSGFYLCAWSSFRGVEEKLFFGSGTQLSVL.

The V call is TRBV5-4, the J call TRBJ2-3; D might be TRBD2 (6 bases). The V end lost 1 base, the J end lost 2 bases, and 14 bases lay between the germline ends. The germline V gene encodes CDR1 SGHNT and CDR2 YYREEE (reference sequence). This CDR3 is 16 amino acids long. The CDR3 reads CASSLWRAQTTDTQYF. The CDR3, as DNA: TGTGCCAGCAGCTTGTGGAGGGCCCAAACCACAGATACGCAGTATTTT.

For this clone: The sample holds other DNA sequences that translate to the same CDR3. The rearrangement links TRBV15 to TRBJ2-3, with TRBD1 as a possible D gene (7 bases). The CDR3 spans 16 residues. V was cut by 0 bases and J by 3 bases, with 13 bases left in between. Germline assignment: CDR1 LNHNV and CDR2 YYDKDF (reference sequence). CDR3 sequence (DNA): TGTGCCACCAGCAGAGATATGGCAGGGGGGACAGATACGCAGTATTTT. Encoded protein: CATSRDMAGGTDTQYF.

This clone showed up many times. The gene calls are TRBV7-9 and TRBJ2-7, with no clear D. Germline assignment: CDR1 SEHNR and CDR2 FQNEAQ (reference sequence). V was cut by 2 bases and J by 7 bases, with 6 bases left in between. CDR3 length equals 11 residues. CDR3 in DNA: TGTGCCAGCAGCTTATTCGGGGAGCAGTACTTC. Its translation: CASSLFGEQYF. The variable domain in full, completed from reference TRBV7-9 and TRBJ2-7, reads DTGVSQNPRHKITKRGQNVTFRCDPISEHNRLYWYRQTLGQGPEFLTYFQNEAQLEKSRLLSDRFSAERPKGSFSTLEIQRTEQGDSAMYLCASSLFGEQYFGPGTRLTVT.

This clone has just a few counts. Other DNA sequences within the sample encode an identical CDR3. This sequence joins TRBV7-2 and TRBJ2-1, with 8 bases aligning to TRBD2. The germline V gene has CDR1 SGHTA and CDR2 FQGNSA. V gave up 1 base and J gave up 1 base; unmatched junction bases: 0. The CDR3 covers 15 residues. CDR3 residues: CASSLVAGSYNEQFF. CDR3 in DNA: TGTGCCAGCAGCTTAGTAGCGGGATCCTACAATGAGCAGTTCTTC.

The V gene is TRBV30, the J gene TRBJ2-7, with 7 bases lining up with TRBD2. CDR3 size: 13 residues. The trim removed 2 bases at V and 3 bases at J, leaving 4 bases unmatched. CDR1 and CDR2 from the germline V gene are GTSNPN and SVGIG (reference sequence). The CDR3 sequence: CAWSREANYEQYF. In DNA form, the CDR3 reads TGTGCCTGGAGTCGGGAGGCGAACTACGAGCAGTACTTC. Variable domain in full (rest from reference TRBV30 and TRBJ2-7): SQTIHQWPATLVQPVGSPLSLECTVEGTSNPNLYWYRQAAGRGLQLLFYSVGIGQISSEVPQNLSASRPQDRQFILSSKKLLLSDSGFYLCAWSREANYEQYFGPGTRLTVT.

This clone was counted a few times. The gene calls are TRBV29-1 and TRBJ1-2; D is perhaps TRBD1 (6 bases). The germline gives CDR1 SQVTM, CDR2 ANQGSEA. V dropped 6 bases and J dropped 14 bases, with 19 bases sitting between them. The CDR3 consists of 11 residues. CDR3 sequence: CSVVPTGSKTF. CDR3 DNA sequence: TGCAGCGTCGTACCCACAGGGTCAAAGACCTTC.

This clone was counted between two and nine times. This chain links TRBV25-1 with TRBJ2-7; the match to TRBD1 covers 7 bases. Trimming removed 3 bases from V and 3 bases from J; junction bases left unmatched: 5. CDR1 and CDR2 from the germline V gene are MGHDK and SYGVNS. CDR3 length: 14 residues. The CDR3 loop is CASSEVTGHYEQYF. The CDR3 region has the DNA TGTGCCAGCAGTGAGGTGACAGGGCACTACGAGCAGTACTTC.